This entry features one T cell receptor (beta chain) sequence. The source of the sample is a study of blood T cell repertoires in COVID-19. Clones were sequenced by immunoSEQ multiplex PCR, and TCRdb holds only the in-frame ones, with some missing. The sample comprises some 130,000 clones, 85% to 90% of which are singletons, and about 2.5% rests with the top ten. Germline assignment: CDR1 SGHTA and CDR2 FQGTGA. The CDR3 runs 14 residues. Trimming took off 2 bases at V and 7 bases at J, with 12 bases between the two ends. This sequence originates from a man in his forties or fifties with active COVID-19. Material for sequencing was peripheral blood. This chain connects TRBV7-3 to TRBJ2-1; D might be TRBD2 (6 bases). This CDR3 is CASSLAGNSNEQFF. The CDR3 DNA sequence: TGTGCCAGCAGCTTAGCGGGGAATTCTAATGAGCAGTTCTTC.